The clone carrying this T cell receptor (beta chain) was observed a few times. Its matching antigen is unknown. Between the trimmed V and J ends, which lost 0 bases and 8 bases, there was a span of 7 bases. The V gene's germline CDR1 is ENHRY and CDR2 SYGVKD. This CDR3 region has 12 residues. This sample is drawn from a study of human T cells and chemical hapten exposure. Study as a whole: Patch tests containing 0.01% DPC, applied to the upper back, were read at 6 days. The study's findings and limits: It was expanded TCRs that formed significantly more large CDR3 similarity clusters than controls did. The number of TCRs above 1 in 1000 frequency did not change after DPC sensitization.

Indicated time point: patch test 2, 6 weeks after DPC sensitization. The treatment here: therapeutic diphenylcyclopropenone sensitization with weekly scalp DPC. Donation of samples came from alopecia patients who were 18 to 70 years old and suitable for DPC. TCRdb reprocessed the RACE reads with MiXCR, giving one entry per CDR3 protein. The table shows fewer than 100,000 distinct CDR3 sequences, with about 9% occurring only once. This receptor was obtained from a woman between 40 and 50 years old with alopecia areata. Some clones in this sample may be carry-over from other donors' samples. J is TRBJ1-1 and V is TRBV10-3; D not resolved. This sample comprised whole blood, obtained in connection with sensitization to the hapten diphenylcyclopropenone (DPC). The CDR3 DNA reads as TGTGCCATCAGTGAGTCCTCTGCCGAAGCTTTCTTT. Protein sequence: CAISESSAEAFF.